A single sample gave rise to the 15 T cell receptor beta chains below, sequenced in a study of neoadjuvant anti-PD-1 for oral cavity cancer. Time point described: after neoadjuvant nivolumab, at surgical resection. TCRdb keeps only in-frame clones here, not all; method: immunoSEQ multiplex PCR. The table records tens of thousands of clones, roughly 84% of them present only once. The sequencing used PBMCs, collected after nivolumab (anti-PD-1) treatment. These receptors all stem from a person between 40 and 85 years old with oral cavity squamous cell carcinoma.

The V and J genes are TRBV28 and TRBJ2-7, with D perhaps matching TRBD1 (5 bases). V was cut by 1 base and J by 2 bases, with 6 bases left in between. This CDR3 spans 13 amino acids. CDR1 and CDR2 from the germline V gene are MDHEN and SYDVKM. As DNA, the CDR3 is TGTGCCAGCAGTTTATCAGGGCCCTACGAGCAGTACTTC. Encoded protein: CASSLSGPYEQYF.

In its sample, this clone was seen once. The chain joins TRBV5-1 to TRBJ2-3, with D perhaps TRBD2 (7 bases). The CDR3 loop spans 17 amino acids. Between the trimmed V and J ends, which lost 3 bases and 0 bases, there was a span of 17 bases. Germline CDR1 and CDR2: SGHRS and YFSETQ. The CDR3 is CASSSVGGSGSTDTQYF. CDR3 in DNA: TGCGCCAGCAGCTCGGTAGGGGGTAGCGGGAGCACAGATACGCAGTATTTT.

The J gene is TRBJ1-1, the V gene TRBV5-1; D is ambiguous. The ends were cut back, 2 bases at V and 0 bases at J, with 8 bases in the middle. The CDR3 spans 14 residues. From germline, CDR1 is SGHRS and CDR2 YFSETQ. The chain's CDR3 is CASSLGSMNTEAFF. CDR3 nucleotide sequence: TGCGCCAGCAGCTTAGGCAGCATGAACACTGAAGCTTTCTTT.

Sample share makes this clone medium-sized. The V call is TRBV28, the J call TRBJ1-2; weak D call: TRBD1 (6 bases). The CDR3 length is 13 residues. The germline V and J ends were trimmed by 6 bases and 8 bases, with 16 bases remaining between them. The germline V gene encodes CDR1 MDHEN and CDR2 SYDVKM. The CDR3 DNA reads TGTGCCAGCAGACCGCCAGGGGCGCAAGGCTACACCTTC. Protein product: CASRPPGAQGYTF.

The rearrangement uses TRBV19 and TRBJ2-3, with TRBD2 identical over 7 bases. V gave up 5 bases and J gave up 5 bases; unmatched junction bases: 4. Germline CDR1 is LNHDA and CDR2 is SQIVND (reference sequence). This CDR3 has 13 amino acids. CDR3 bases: TGTGCCAGTAGTGGGAGGGGAGTAGATACGCAGTATTTT. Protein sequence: CASSGRGVDTQYF. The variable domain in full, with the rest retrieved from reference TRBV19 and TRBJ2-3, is DGGITQSPKYLFRKEGQNVTLSCEQNLNHDAMYWYRQDPGQGLRLIYYSQIVNDFQKGDIAEGYSVSREKKESFPLTVTSAQKNPTAFYLCASSGRGVDTQYFGPGTRLTVL.

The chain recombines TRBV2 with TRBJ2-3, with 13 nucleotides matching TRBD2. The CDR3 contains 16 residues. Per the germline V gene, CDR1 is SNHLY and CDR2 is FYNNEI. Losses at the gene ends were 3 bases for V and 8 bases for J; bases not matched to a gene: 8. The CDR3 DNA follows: TGTGCCAGCAGTGAGGCTGGGACTAGCGGGATGGGTACGCAGTATTTT. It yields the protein CASSEAGTSGMGTQYF. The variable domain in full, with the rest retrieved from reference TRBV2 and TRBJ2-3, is EPEVTQTPSHQVTQMGQEVILRCVPISNHLYFYWYRQILGQKVEFLVSFYNNEISEKSEIFDDQFSVERPDGSNFTLKIRSTKLEDSAMYFCASSEAGTSGMGTQYFGPGTRLTVL.

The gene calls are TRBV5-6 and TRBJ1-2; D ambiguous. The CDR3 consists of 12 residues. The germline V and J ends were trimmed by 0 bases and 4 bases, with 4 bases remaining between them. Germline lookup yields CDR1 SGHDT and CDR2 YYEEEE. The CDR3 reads CASSLGLYGYTF. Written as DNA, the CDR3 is TGTGCCAGCAGCTTGGGACTCTATGGCTACACCTTC. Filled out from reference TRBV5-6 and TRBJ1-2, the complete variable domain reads DAGVTQSPTHLIKTRGQQVTLRCSPKSGHDTVSWYQQALGQGPQFIFQYYEEEERQRGNFPDRFSGHQFPNYSSELNVNALLLGDSALYLCASSLGLYGYTFGSGTRLTVV.

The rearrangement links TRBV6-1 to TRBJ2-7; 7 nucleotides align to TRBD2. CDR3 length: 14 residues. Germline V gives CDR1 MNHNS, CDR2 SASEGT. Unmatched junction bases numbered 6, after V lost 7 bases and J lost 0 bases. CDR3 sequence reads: CASNPSGNSYEQYF. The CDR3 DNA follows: TGTGCCAGCAACCCTAGCGGAAACTCCTACGAGCAGTACTTC.

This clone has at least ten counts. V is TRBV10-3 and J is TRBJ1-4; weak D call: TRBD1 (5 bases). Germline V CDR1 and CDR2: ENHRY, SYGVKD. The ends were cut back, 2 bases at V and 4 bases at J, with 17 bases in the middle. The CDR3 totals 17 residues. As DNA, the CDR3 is TGTGCCATCAGTGAGGGAGGGGAGTACGCGGTTAATGAAAAACTGTTTTTT. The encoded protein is CAISEGGEYAVNEKLFF.

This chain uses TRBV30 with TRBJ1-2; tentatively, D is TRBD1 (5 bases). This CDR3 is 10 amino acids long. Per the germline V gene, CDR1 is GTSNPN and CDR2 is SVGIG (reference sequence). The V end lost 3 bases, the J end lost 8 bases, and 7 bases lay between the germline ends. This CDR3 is CAWRRGGYTF. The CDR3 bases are TGTGCCTGGAGGCGGGGGGGCTACACCTTC.

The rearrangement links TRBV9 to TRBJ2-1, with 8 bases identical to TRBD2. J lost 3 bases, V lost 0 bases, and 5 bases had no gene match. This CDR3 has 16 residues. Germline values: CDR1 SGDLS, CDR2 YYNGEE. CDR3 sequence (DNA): TGTGCCAGCAGCGTAGAGGGGACTAGGCTCTACAATGAGCAGTTCTTC. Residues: CASSVEGTRLYNEQFF.

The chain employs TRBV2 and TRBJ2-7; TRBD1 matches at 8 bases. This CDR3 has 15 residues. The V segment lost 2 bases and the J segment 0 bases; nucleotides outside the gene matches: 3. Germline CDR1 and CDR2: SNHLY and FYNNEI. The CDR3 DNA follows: TGTGCCAGCAGTGAAATAACAGGGGGCTCCTACGAGCAGTACTTC. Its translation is CASSEITGGSYEQYF.

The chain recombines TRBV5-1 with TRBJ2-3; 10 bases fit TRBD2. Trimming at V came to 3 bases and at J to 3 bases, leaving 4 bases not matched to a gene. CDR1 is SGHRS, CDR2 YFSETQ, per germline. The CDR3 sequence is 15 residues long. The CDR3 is CASSSLAGITDTQYF. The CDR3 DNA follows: TGCGCCAGCAGCTCACTAGCGGGGATAACAGATACGCAGTATTTT.

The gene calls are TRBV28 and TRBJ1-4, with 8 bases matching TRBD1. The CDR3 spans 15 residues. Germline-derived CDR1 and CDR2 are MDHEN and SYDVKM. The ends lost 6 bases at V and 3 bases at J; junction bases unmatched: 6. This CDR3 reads CASRLRGQANEKLFF. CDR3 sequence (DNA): TGTGCCAGCAGGCTGAGGGGACAGGCTAATGAAAAACTGTTTTTT.

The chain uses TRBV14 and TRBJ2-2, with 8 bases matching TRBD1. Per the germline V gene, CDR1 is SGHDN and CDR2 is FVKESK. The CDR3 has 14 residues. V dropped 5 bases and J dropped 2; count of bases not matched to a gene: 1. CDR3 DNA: TGTGCCAGCAGCGACAGGGGTAACACCGGGGAGCTGTTTTTT. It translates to CASSDRGNTGELFF.